These T cell receptor beta chains were read from a single sample in a study of cytomegalovirus exposure and HLA in healthy donors. Only in-frame clones appear in the TCRdb table, and some are missing; sequencing was by immunoSEQ multiplex PCR. Recorded here are 60,000 to 80,000 clones; the top ten clones represent 0.83%. Sequencing was performed on PBMCs. Every receptor here comes from a boy aged 5 to 17 in good health and CMV-seronegative. Both conserved end residues are part of each CDR3. D genes are given only for firm matches. Size tells how often a clone was seen (once, few, many) or the class of an expanded clone, and some rows leave it out.

j_call | d_call | clone_size | v_call | cdr3_nt | cdr3_aa
TRBJ2-3 | . | . | TRBV4-1 | TGCGCCAGCAGCCAAGATCTTGGCACAGATACGCAGTATTTT | CASSQDLGTDTQYF
TRBJ2-5 | TRBD2 | . | TRBV4-1 | TGCGCCAGCAGCCAAGATGAGGGTCTCGGACTAGCGGGAGGGGAGACCCAGTACTTC | CASSQDEGLGLAGGETQYF
TRBJ2-6 | . | . | TRBV18 | TGTGCCAGCTCACCAGGGTTCTTAGGGGAACGTTCTGGGGCCAACGTCCTGACTTTC | CASSPGFLGERSGANVLTF
TRBJ2-3 | TRBD2 | . | TRBV4-2 | TGTGCCACCTCCGGCTCTGCGGGAGGGGGGACAGATACGCAGTATTTT | CATSGSAGGGTDTQYF
TRBJ2-1 | TRBD1 | . | TRBV25-1 | TGTGCCAGCAGTGAGCCCTCGACAGGGGTGGCCTACAATGAGCAGTTCTTC | CASSEPSTGVAYNEQFF
TRBJ1-2 | . | . | TRBV7-9 | TGTGCCAGCAGCTCCCAGACATCTAACTATGGCTACACCTTC | CASSSQTSNYGYTF
TRBJ1-5 | TRBD1 | . | TRBV6-1 | TGTGCCAGCAGAGGGGGCGAGTATCAGCCCCAGCATTTT | CASRGGEYQPQHF
TRBJ2-2 | . | . | TRBV7-9 | TGTGCCAGCAGCACCTCTCGGACAGAGAACACCGGGGAGCTGTTTTTT | CASSTSRTENTGELFF
TRBJ2-3 | TRBD1 | . | TRBV18 | TGTGCCAGCTCAGACAGGGGTATCACAGATACGCAGTATTTT | CASSDRGITDTQYF
TRBJ2-1 | TRBD2 | . | TRBV29-1 | TGCAGCTTATCCTGGACTAGCGGGAGTGTCGCCGATGAGCAGTTCTTC | CSLSWTSGSVADEQFF
TRBJ1-2 | . | . | TRBV5-4 | TGTGCCAGCAGCTTGGAGGGGAATGGCTACACCTTC | CASSLEGNGYTF
TRBJ2-3 | TRBD2 | . | TRBV18 | TGTGCCAGCTCTTCCCAGACTAGCGGGAAGAGCACAGATACGCAGTATTTT | CASSSQTSGKSTDTQYF
TRBJ2-7 | . | . | TRBV4-2 | TGTGCCAGCAGCCTCAGTCTCGGGAGCCGCGATAAACTGTACTTC | CASSLSLGSRDKLYF
TRBJ1-2 | TRBD1 | . | TRBV10-3 | TGTGCCACAAGGGACAGTGAAGGCTACACCTTC | CATRDSEGYTF
TRBJ2-3 | TRBD2 | . | TRBV5-1 | TGCGCCAGCAGCCTTAAGCGGGAGTCAACAGATACGCAGTATTTT | CASSLKRESTDTQYF
TRBJ2-7 | . | . | TRBV7-9 | TGTGCCAGCAGCCCCCCCGGGACACACTACGAGCAGTACTTC | CASSPPGTHYEQYF
TRBJ1-1 | TRBD1 | . | TRBV30 | TGTGCCTGGGGCTTACAGGGGGGCACTGAAGCTTTCTTT | CAWGLQGGTEAFF
TRBJ1-1 | TRBD1 | . | TRBV19 | TGTGCCAGTAGTTCAAGGACAGGACTTCCCGGAGCTTTCTTT | CASSSRTGLPGAFF
TRBJ2-7 | . | . | TRBV2 | TGTGCCAGCAGTGAACTACTAGTCAGCGAGCAGTACTTC | CASSELLVSEQYF
TRBJ2-1 | TRBD2 | . | TRBV5-1 | TGCGCCAGCAGCTTGGCGGGGGGGCGTAATGAGCAGTTCTTC | CASSLAGGRNEQFF
TRBJ2-7 | TRBD2 | . | TRBV7-2 | TGTGCCAGCAGCCCCGGACTAGCGGGAGAAGTGAACGAGCAGTACTTC | CASSPGLAGEVNEQYF
TRBJ2-1 | . | . | TRBV29-1 | TGCAGCGTTGATGGTAAAATAGTGGACAGGGGTTTCAGCGGGGGGGCGTACAATGAGCAGTTCTTC | CSVDGKIVDRGFSGGAYNEQFF
TRBJ1-2 | TRBD1 | . | TRBV9 | TGTGCCAGCAGCATGGGGACAGACGGCTATGGCTACACCTTC | CASSMGTDGYGYTF
TRBJ1-1 | . | . | TRBV30 | TGTGCCTGGAGTGTACGTTTGGAGGGGACTGAAGCTTTCTTT | CAWSVRLEGTEAFF
TRBJ1-4 | TRBD1 | . | TRBV19 | TGTGCCAGTAGTAGCGGGACAGGCCATGAAAAACTGTTTTTT | CASSSGTGHEKLFF
TRBJ2-5 | . | . | TRBV1 | TGCACCAGCAGCCAAGACTCGACAGACTTACAAGAGACCCAGTACTTC | CTSSQDSTDLQETQYF
TRBJ2-2 | . | . | TRBV15 | TGTGCCACCAGCAGAGATTTCTATGCGGGGGCGACGACCACCGGGGAGCTGTTTTTT | CATSRDFYAGATTTGELFF
TRBJ1-1 | . | . | TRBV28 | TGTGCCAGCAGTCCTGGAGGTAGCAGCACTGAAGCTTTCTTT | CASSPGGSSTEAFF
TRBJ2-7 | TRBD1 | . | TRBV5-1 | TGCGCCAGCCGCAAAACAGGGGCGAGGCATGGCGAGCAGTACTTC | CASRKTGARHGEQYF
TRBJ1-3 | . | . | TRBV9 | TGTGCCAGCAGCGTAGAGGGGGGGGCGTCTGGAAACACCATATATTTT | CASSVEGGASGNTIYF
TRBJ2-7 | . | . | TRBV19 | TGTGCCAGTAGTCCTAAGACACGTACCTACGAGCAGTACTTC | CASSPKTRTYEQYF
TRBJ2-3 | TRBD2 | . | TRBV4-3 | TGCGCCAGCAGCCAAGATCGAGCGGGGACAGATACGCAGTATTTT | CASSQDRAGTDTQYF
TRBJ2-5 | TRBD1 | . | TRBV7-8 | TGTGCCAGCAGCTTAGTGGGGCAGGGGGCAGAGACCCAGTACTTC | CASSLVGQGAETQYF
TRBJ1-3 | TRBD1 | medium-sized | TRBV9 | TGTGCCAGCAGCCCTGACGGACAGGTCTCTGGAAACACCATATATTTT | CASSPDGQVSGNTIYF
TRBJ2-7 | . | . | TRBV25-1 | TGTGCCAGCAGTGGAGATTCCTACGAGCAGTACTTC | CASSGDSYEQYF
TRBJ2-1 | TRBD2 | . | TRBV9 | TGTGCCAGCAGCGCCCGGACTAGCGGGGCCAACAATGAGCAGTTCTTC | CASSARTSGANNEQFF
TRBJ2-1 | . | . | TRBV6-5 | TGTGCCAGCAGTTACTCGAGCGGCCCATTGGATGAGCAGTTCTTC | CASSYSSGPLDEQFF
TRBJ2-3 | TRBD1 | . | TRBV9 | TGTGCCAGCAGCGTACCGTCGGGACAGGAACCGACAGATACGCAGTATTTT | CASSVPSGQEPTDTQYF
TRBJ2-3 | . | . | TRBV27 | TGTGCCAGCAGTTACTTTAAGAGCCTCACAGATACGCAGTATTTT | CASSYFKSLTDTQYF